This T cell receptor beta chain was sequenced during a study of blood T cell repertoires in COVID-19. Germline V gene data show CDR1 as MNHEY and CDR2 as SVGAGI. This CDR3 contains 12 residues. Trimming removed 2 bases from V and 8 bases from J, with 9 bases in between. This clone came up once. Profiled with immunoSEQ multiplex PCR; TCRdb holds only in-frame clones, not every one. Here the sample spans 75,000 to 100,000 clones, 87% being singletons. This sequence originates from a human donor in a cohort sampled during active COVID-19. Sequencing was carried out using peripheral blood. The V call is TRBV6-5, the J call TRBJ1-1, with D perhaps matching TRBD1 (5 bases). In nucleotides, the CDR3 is TGTGCCAGCAGTTACGGGGGGGAGGAAGCTTTCTTT. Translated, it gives CASSYGGEEAFF.